The source of this T cell receptor (beta chain) is a study of cytomegalovirus exposure and HLA in healthy donors. Study-level background: Findings of an earlier analysis included 110 million or so unique TCR beta sequences from 200 million or so T cells. The study, taken as a whole, reports: An analysis was carried out at a later point. It showed that HLA-associated TCR beta chains were more clonally expanded than equally common non-associated chains.

Concerning this clone itself: Antigen: not known.

The PCR contained 60 Vbeta and 13 Jbeta primers. The method was immunoSEQ multiplex PCR; TCRdb's version includes in-frame clones alone and lacks a portion of them. The top ten hold more than 2% of the sample, which has about 170,000 clones, just over 75% seen once. Trimming removed 5 bases from V and 7 bases from J, with 17 bases in between. CDR1 SGHVS and CDR2 FNYEAQ come from the germline V gene. The CDR3 sequence is 14 residues long. What was sequenced was PBMCs. The gene calls are TRBV7-6 and TRBJ2-5; D is perhaps TRBD2 (5 bases). The clonotype was recovered from a woman aged 30 to 39 in good health and CMV-seropositive. The DNA of the CDR3 is TGTGCCAGCAGCCAGGAGGAGTTACTTGGGACCCAGTACTTC. The encoded protein is CASSQEELLGTQYF. Filled out from reference TRBV7-6 and TRBJ2-5, the complete variable domain reads GAGVSQSPRYKVTKRGQDVALRCDPISGHVSLYWYRQALGQGPEFLTYFNYEAQQDKSGLPNDRFSAERPEGSISTLTIQRTEQRDSAMYRCASSQEELLGTQYFGPGTRLLVL.